One sample yielded the 10 T cell receptor beta chains listed below, sequenced in a study of T cells in narcolepsy. Profiling relied on immunoSEQ multiplex PCR, and the TCRdb table lists in-frame clones only, not all of them. Of around 22,000 clones in the sample, approximately 81% are singletons; the top ten hold around 3.9%. The specimen was memory (CD45RA-) CD4+ T cells from blood. The receptors were gathered from a human donor in good health.

The chain couples TRBV11-3 to TRBJ2-1; 10 nucleotides match TRBD2. Unmatched junction bases numbered 3, after V lost 1 base and J lost 6 bases. The germline CDR1 and CDR2 sequences are SGHNT and YENEEA. CDR3 size: 15 residues. The CDR3 coding sequence is TGTGCCAGCAGCTTAGTAGCGGGGGGCTCCAATGAGCAGTTCTTC. Protein product: CASSLVAGGSNEQFF.

The V gene is TRBV15, the J gene TRBJ1-1; D is undetermined. Germline CDR1 reads LNHNV; CDR2 reads YYDKDF (reference sequence). Trimming cost V 5 bases and J 0 bases, with 7 bases left between them. The CDR3 length is 13 residues. Written as DNA, the CDR3 is TGTGCCACCAGCGTGGGAATGAACACTGAAGCTTTCTTT. It is translated as CATSVGMNTEAFF.

The gene calls are TRBV2 and TRBJ2-5, with D uncertain. V lost 8 bases and J 5 bases, leaving 12 bases between the germline ends. The CDR3 totals 12 residues. Germline V lookup: CDR1 SNHLY, CDR2 FYNNEI. The DNA for the CDR3 is TGTGCCAGCCATAGGCAGGTTGAGACCCAGTACTTC. It codes for CASHRQVETQYF. Using reference TRBV2 and TRBJ2-5 for the parts outside the CDR3, the full variable domain is EPEVTQTPSHQVTQMGQEVILRCVPISNHLYFYWYRQILGQKVEFLVSFYNNEISEKSEIFDDQFSVERPDGSNFTLKIRSTKLEDSAMYFCASHRQVETQYFGPGTRLLVL.

The CDR3 region is CASSFNYMNTEAFF. The DNA for the CDR3 is TGTGCCAGCAGTTTCAACTATATGAACACTGAAGCTTTCTTT. The gene calls are TRBV2 and TRBJ1-1, with D hard to call. V was cut by 5 bases and J by 0 bases, with 10 bases left in between. Germline V gene data show CDR1 as SNHLY and CDR2 as FYNNEI. This CDR3 comprises 14 residues.

Note on this clone: A read error may account for a junction end that differs from germline. This chain uses TRBV5-4 with TRBJ1-2, with unresolved D. Germline assignment: CDR1 SGHNT and CDR2 YYREEE (reference sequence). The CDR3 consists of 16 residues. As DNA, the CDR3 is TGCGCCAGCAGCCAAGAAGTTCAGCCCGGGCCGGGGGGCTACACCTTC. Protein sequence: CASSQEVQPGPGGYTF.

DNA for the CDR3: TGTGCCAGCAGCCCGGGACTTCCCACCGGGGAGCTGTTTTTT. It is translated as CASSPGLPTGELFF. The chain links TRBV7-8 to TRBJ2-2; possible D gene TRBD2, 6 bases. V shed 5 bases and J shed 4 bases, with 11 bases lying between them. Germline assignment: CDR1 SGHVS and CDR2 FQNEAQ. There are 14 residues in the CDR3.

The chain combines TRBV7-2 with TRBJ1-6, with 7 bases lining up with TRBD1. The CDR3 contains 12 residues. Trimming at V came to 5 bases and at J to 14 bases, leaving 6 bases not matched to a gene. Germline lookup yields CDR1 SGHTA and CDR2 FQGNSA. This chain's CDR3 is CASSPDRITLHF. Written as DNA, the CDR3 is TGTGCCAGCAGCCCGGACAGGATCACCCTCCACTTT.

In this sample, this clone is medium-sized. The CDR3 nucleotides are TGTGCCAGCAGCCAAGAGGGGACCGTCCTCTACGAGCAGTACTTC. Translation: CASSQEGTVLYEQYF. The chain has TRBV14 and TRBJ2-7; tentatively, D is TRBD1 or TRBD2 (5 bases each). The CDR3 runs to 15 residues. Per germline, CDR1 SGHDN and CDR2 FVKESK. Trimming took off 0 bases at V and 3 bases at J, with 12 bases between the two ends.

This chain links TRBV9 with TRBJ2-3, with D uncertain. The CDR3 consists of 13 residues. V lost 0 bases, J lost 1 base, and 3 bases lay in between. Per germline, CDR1 SGDLS and CDR2 YYNGEE. CDR3 region: CASSVERTDTQYF. CDR3 DNA sequence: TGTGCCAGCAGCGTAGAGCGCACAGATACGCAGTATTTT.

The chain is built from TRBV10-3 and TRBJ1-1, with TRBD1 as a possible D gene (6 bases). There are 14 residues in the CDR3. V dropped 6 bases and J dropped 0 bases, with 11 bases sitting between them. Germline V gene data show CDR1 as ENHRY and CDR2 as SYGVKD. This CDR3 is CAIRSGQLNTEAFF. The CDR3 bases are TGTGCCATCAGATCTGGACAGTTGAACACTGAAGCTTTCTTT.